A selection of T cell receptor beta chains follows, all from one sample in a study of blood T cells in healthy people across ages. MiXCR, run by TCRdb on the 5' RACE reads, gives a single entry per CDR3 protein. The sample has roughly 830,000 distinct CDR3 sequences, approximately 67% seen once. The sample taken for sequencing was blood. The origin of the receptors is a young man in good health. CDR3s include the opening cysteine and the closing phenylalanine or tryptophan. Each record gives: V gene, J gene, CDR3 protein.

>TRBV6-5|TRBJ2-5
CASSYFSQRGVGLETQYF
>TRBV20-1|TRBJ1-3
CSARDPTSGNTIYF
>TRBV2|TRBJ2-1
CASSSQGAAFNQFF
>TRBV25-1|TRBJ1-2
CASSEGLWVRGGYTF
>TRBV9|TRBJ2-3
CASSGTLSTDTQYF
>TRBV20-1|TRBJ2-5
CSARDRDRALETQYF
>TRBV7-2|TRBJ2-3
CASSYGQITDTQYF
>TRBV29-1|TRBJ2-1
CSVDGALYNEQFF
>TRBV7-6|TRBJ2-1
CASSLAYQSSYNEQFF
>TRBV10-3|TRBJ1-2
CAISEFGQGEHYGYTF
>TRBV4-2|TRBJ1-4
CASSQGIDGANEKLFF
>TRBV6-2/TRBV6-3|TRBJ2-6
CASSSYRGPGANVLTF
>TRBV7-9|TRBJ2-1
CASSETHSYNEQFF
>TRBV28|TRBJ2-1
CASSSWGANEQFF
>TRBV29-1|TRBJ1-4
CSVEDSLGTATNEKLFF
>TRBV6-2/TRBV6-3|TRBJ2-1
CASRRKGLAPYNEQFF
>TRBV4-3|TRBJ2-1
CASSQDVGQGHEQFF
>TRBV20-1|TRBJ2-5
CSAPSLLEETQYF
>TRBV9|NA
CASSLAIGGMEETQYF
>TRBV20-1|TRBJ2-6
CSALRVTGANVLTF
>TRBV12-3/TRBV12-4|TRBJ1-5
CASTLTENQPQHF
>TRBV28|TRBJ2-3
CASGGLFSTDTQYF
>TRBV19|TRBJ2-2
CASTRQNTGELFF
>TRBV12-3/TRBV12-4|TRBJ2-3
CASSLGGLAGGQDTQYF
>TRBV20-1|TRBJ2-1
CSASTPGRVYNEQFF
>TRBV5-5|TRBJ1-2
CASSLSQINYGYTF
>TRBV24-1|TRBJ2-1
CATSDPRTSGGSSYNEQFF
>TRBV29-1|TRBJ2-5
CSVEGPGDRGKETQYF
>TRBV5-1|TRBJ2-3
CASSSDRENTQYF
>TRBV11-2|TRBJ2-1
CASSLTAGATYNEQFF
>TRBV24-1|TRBJ2-1
CATRDHYNEQFF
>TRBV7-9|TRBJ2-5
CASSFGTALETQYF
>TRBV12-3/TRBV12-4|TRBJ2-1
CASSLELYEQFF
>TRBV27|TRBJ2-7
CASSSQGGSYEQYF
>TRBV6-2/TRBV6-3|TRBJ1-1
CASRLTVGGTEAFF
>TRBV20-1|TRBJ1-2
CSAGTGDGNYGYTF
>TRBV12-3/TRBV12-4|TRBJ1-5
CASRGGLNQPQHF
>TRBV7-9|TRBJ1-2
CASSLVGSSQDGYTF
>TRBV12-3/TRBV12-4|TRBJ2-3
CASSAARAGGPADTQYF
>TRBV20-1|TRBJ2-4
CSARTYSGGSKNIQYF
>TRBV30|TRBJ2-5
CAWSTQETQYF
>TRBV7-9|TRBJ2-1
CASSPDRGPDNEQFF
>TRBV4-1|TRBJ2-4
CASSQDYRSAKNIQYF
>TRBV30|TRBJ2-5
CAWSVRVATQYF
>TRBV13|TRBJ2-6
CASSLGDRGLGANVLTF
>TRBV28|TRBJ2-7
CASSCSGTSYEQYF
>TRBV5-6|TRBJ2-4
CASSPIDRWGENIQYF
>TRBV5-1|NA
CASSPGPGGRSWTYEQYF
>TRBV20-1|TRBJ2-1
CSARTGSEQFF
>TRBV20-1|TRBJ2-6
CSAREVSGSRSGANVLTF
>TRBV6-2/TRBV6-3|TRBJ2-3
CASTPGGVGSDTQYF
>TRBV10-3|TRBJ2-7
CAIRTGQGSYEQYF
>TRBV18|TRBJ1-3
CASSPPRGSSGNTIYF
>TRBV4-1|TRBJ1-6
CASSQELTGVSPLHF